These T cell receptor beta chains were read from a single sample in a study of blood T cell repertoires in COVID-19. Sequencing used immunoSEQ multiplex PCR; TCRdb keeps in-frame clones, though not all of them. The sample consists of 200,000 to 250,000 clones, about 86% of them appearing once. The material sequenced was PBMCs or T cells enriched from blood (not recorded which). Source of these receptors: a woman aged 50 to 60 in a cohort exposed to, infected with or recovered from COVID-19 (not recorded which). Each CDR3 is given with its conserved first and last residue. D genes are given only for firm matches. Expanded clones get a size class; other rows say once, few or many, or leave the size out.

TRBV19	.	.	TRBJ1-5	TGTGCCAGTAGAACCTCTCACCGGGGGGCTCAGCCCCAGCATTTT	CASRTSHRGAQPQHF
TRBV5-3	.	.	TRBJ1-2	TGTGCCAGAAGCGCAGACCCGGACAGACAATATGGCTACACCTTC	CARSADPDRQYGYTF
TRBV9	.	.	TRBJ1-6	TGTGCCAGCAGCGTAGCTACAGAGAATTCACCCCTCCACTTT	CASSVATENSPLHF
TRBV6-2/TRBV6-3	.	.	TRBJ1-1	TGTGCCAGCAGCGACAGTGGTCGGTACACTGAAGCTTTCTTT	CASSDSGRYTEAFF
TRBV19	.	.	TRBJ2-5	TGTGCCAGTAGTATAGACAGGGGAGAGACCCAGTACTTC	CASSIDRGETQYF
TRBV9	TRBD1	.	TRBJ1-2	TGTGCCAGCAGCCGACAGGGCGGCTATGGCTACACCTTC	CASSRQGGYGYTF
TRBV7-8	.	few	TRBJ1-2	TGTGCCAGCAGCCTCCACGGGGATGGCTACACCTTC	CASSLHGDGYTF
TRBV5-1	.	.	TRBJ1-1	TGCGCCAGCAGCTCGGGCGGGTCGCGGGGGAACACTGAAGCTTTCTTT	CASSSGGSRGNTEAFF
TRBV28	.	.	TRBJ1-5	TGTGCCAGCAGTTTATGGGGAGCAGGCAATCAGCCCCAGCATTTT	CASSLWGAGNQPQHF
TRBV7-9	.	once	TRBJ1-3	TGTGCCAGCAGGGAAACAGGAGCCTCTGGAAACACCATATATTTT	CASRETGASGNTIYF
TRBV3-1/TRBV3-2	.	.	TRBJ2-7	TGTGCCAGCAGCCAAGTTCGTCACGAGCAGTACTTC	CASSQVRHEQYF
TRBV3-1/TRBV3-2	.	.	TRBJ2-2	TGTGCCAGCAGCCAAGACTTCCGGGGGACCACCGGGGAGCTGTTTTTT	CASSQDFRGTTGELFF